This T cell receptor beta chain was documented in a study of human T cells and chemical hapten exposure. Study-wide context: While the approximately 24-week study was under way, patients received diphenylcyclopropenone on the scalp every week.

The time point was: patch test 1, 2 weeks after DPC sensitization. The treatment is: therapeutic diphenylcyclopropenone sensitization with weekly scalp DPC. Many counts were recorded for this clonotype. Its specificity is unknown. Study-wide points: PT1 expanded TCR numbers tracked positively with patch test score. Compared with pre-sensitization or healthy control sets, expanded TCRs clustered more. Healthy people's immune response may differ from that of the donors, who had alopecia.

Germline CDR1 is SEHNR and CDR2 is FQNEAQ (reference sequence). The germline V and J ends were trimmed by 4 bases and 2 bases, with 15 bases remaining between them. The CDR3 is 15 residues long. TCRdb reanalysed the RACE reads using MiXCR and keeps one entry per CDR3 protein. The sample records approximately 110,000 distinct CDR3 sequences, approximately 10% being singletons. The genes are TRBV7-9 and TRBJ2-7, with D perhaps matching TRBD1 (5 bases). Sequenced material: whole blood, taken in connection with sensitization to the hapten diphenylcyclopropenone (DPC). This TCR was sampled from a woman aged 40 to 49 with alopecia areata. Some clones in this sample may be carry-over from other donors' samples. CDR3 DNA sequence: TGTGCCAGCAGCTCAGGACAAGAACTTCCCTACGAGCAGTACTTC. This codes for CASSSGQELPYEQYF.